One sample yielded the 26 T cell receptor beta chains listed below, sequenced in a study of vaccination effects on CD4 cells after COVID-19. Their target antigens are unknown. Isolation of CD4+ T cells took place after 10 days of culture. Two-dose vaccination with either BNT162b2 or mRNA-1273 was given to the participants. The repertoire was sequenced with immunoSEQ multiplex PCR; TCRdb's copy has only in-frame clones and lacks some. The data contain tens of thousands of clones, around 69% of them singletons. Sequences were derived from CD4+ T cells from PBMCs cultured without peptide, sampled after COVID-19 vaccination. Source of these receptors: a human donor who received a COVID-19 vaccine.

J is TRBJ1-1 and V is TRBV5-1; D gene unclear. The V end was cut by 0 bases, the J end by 0 bases, with 6 bases between. In germline, CDR1 is SGHRS, CDR2 YFSETQ. The CDR3 is 14 amino acids. The CDR3 loop is CASSLGALNTEAFF. In nucleotides, the CDR3 is TGCGCCAGCAGCTTGGGGGCTTTGAACACTGAAGCTTTCTTT.

Here the CDR3 reads CASWDRGTLGYTF. The CDR3 nucleotides read TGTGCCAGCTGGGACAGGGGTACTTTAGGCTACACCTTC. J is TRBJ1-2 and V is TRBV28; TRBD1 aligns across 10 bases. Germline V gene sequence: CDR1 MDHEN, CDR2 SYDVKM. CDR3 length: 13 amino acids. J was trimmed by 8 bases and V by 8 bases; bases with no gene match: 8.

This chain connects TRBV11-3 to TRBJ2-3, with no clear D. Trimming took off 1 base at V and 5 bases at J, with 7 bases between the two ends. The CDR3 covers 13 residues. The germline V gene encodes CDR1 SGHNT and CDR2 YENEEA. CDR3 in amino acids: CASSLGQRDTQYF. The CDR3 DNA reads TGTGCCAGCAGCTTAGGTCAGCGAGATACGCAGTATTTT.

This clone was observed a few times. This chain links TRBV5-5 with TRBJ2-2; D perhaps matches TRBD1 (6 bases). The V and J ends lost 5 bases and 3 bases respectively, with 11 bases between them. The germline V gene encodes CDR1 SGHKS and CDR2 YYEKEE (reference sequence). The CDR3 covers 14 residues. In DNA, the CDR3 is TGTGCCAGCAGGACAGGTGCGGACACCGGGGAGCTGTTTTTT. This encodes CASRTGADTGELFF. Using reference TRBV5-5 and TRBJ2-2 for the parts outside the CDR3, the full variable domain is DAGVTQSPTHLIKTRGQQVTLRCSPISGHKSVSWYQQVLGQGPQFIFQYYEKEERGRGNFPDRFSARQFPNYSSELNVNALLLGDSALYLCASRTGADTGELFFGEGSRLTVL.

The rearrangement links TRBV5-1 to TRBJ1-5; D ambiguous. In germline, CDR1 is SGHRS, CDR2 YFSETQ. The CDR3 is made up of 13 amino acids. V was pared by 4 bases and J by 5 bases, with 10 bases between. CDR3 in amino acids: CASSQDGYQPQHF. CDR3 coding DNA: TGCGCCAGCAGCCAGGACGGATATCAGCCCCAGCATTTT.

CDR3 nucleotides: TGTGCCTGGAGTGGAATCCGACAGTTCTCACTCCCATCTGGGGCCAACGTCCTGACTTTC. As protein: CAWSGIRQFSLPSGANVLTF. The chain employs TRBV30 and TRBJ2-6, with D perhaps TRBD1 (5 bases). The germline gives CDR1 GTSNPN, CDR2 SVGIG (reference sequence). The CDR3 extends over 20 amino acids. V lost 1 base and J lost 1, with 23 bases in between.

The chain carries TRBV2 and TRBJ2-1; the D gene is possibly TRBD2 (5 bases). Germline loops: CDR1 SNHLY, CDR2 FYNNEI. This CDR3 is 11 amino acids long. The germline V and J ends were trimmed by 10 bases and 4 bases, with 8 bases remaining between them. The CDR3 coding sequence is TGTGCCACTTCGGGATACAATGAGCAGTTCTTC. Protein sequence: CATSGYNEQFF.

The CDR3 region has the DNA TGTGCCAGCAGCCAAGATCGGGGACAGTATTCACCCCTCCACTTT. It yields the protein CASSQDRGQYSPLHF. V gene TRBV3-1 (or the pseudogene TRBV3-2) combines with J gene TRBJ1-6; 7 bases line up with TRBD1. Unmatched junction bases numbered 4, after V lost 0 bases and J lost 8 bases. Germline V CDR1 and CDR2: LGHDT, YNNKEL (reference sequence). The CDR3 contains 15 residues.

V and J are TRBV19 and TRBJ2-2, with D possibly matching TRBD1 (5 bases). V was clipped by 6 bases and J by 1 base, with 15 bases between them. Looked up from germline, CDR1 is LNHDA and CDR2 is SQIVND (reference sequence). The CDR3 sequence is 16 residues long. CDR3: CASRLTDLKNTGELFF. The CDR3 DNA sequence: TGTGCCAGTAGGCTGACAGACCTAAAGAACACCGGGGAGCTGTTTTTT.

CDR3 region: CASSKVDVYGYTF. The CDR3 region has the DNA TGTGCCAGCAGCAAAGTCGACGTCTATGGCTACACCTTC. The rearrangement links TRBV21-1 to TRBJ1-2. TRBV21-1 is designated a pseudogene. The CDR3 contains 13 residues.

The chain combines TRBV7-2 with TRBJ1-3; 7 positions match TRBD1. The CDR3 is made up of 15 amino acids. J was trimmed by 4 bases and V by 5 bases; bases with no gene match: 8. CDR1 is SGHTA, CDR2 FQGNSA, per germline. CDR3 loop: CASSNRQGPGNTIYF. DNA of the CDR3: TGTGCCAGCAGCAACAGACAGGGACCGGGAAACACCATATATTTT.

This clone was counted a few times. This chain joins TRBV7-8 and TRBJ1-6; the D gene is possibly TRBD1 (5 bases). Germline V gene sequence: CDR1 SGHVS, CDR2 FQNEAQ. CDR3 length equals 17 residues. V was shortened by 1 base and J by 1 base, with 11 bases between the two germline ends. As DNA, the CDR3 is TGTGCCAGCAGCTTAGGGGGTCAGGGATCCTATAATTCACCCCTCCACTTT. Protein product: CASSLGGQGSYNSPLHF.

This sequence joins TRBV7-8 and TRBJ2-5; 15 bases agree with TRBD2. Germline V gives CDR1 SGHVS, CDR2 FQNEAQ. V lost 4 bases and J lost 5; bases outside the gene matches: 8. CDR3 length: 17 amino acids. CDR3 nucleotides: TGTGCCAGCAGCTCTGGACTAGCGGGGGGGCCGCGGGAGACCCAGTACTTC. It encodes CASSSGLAGGPRETQYF.

This chain joins TRBV27 and TRBJ2-6; 8 bases align to TRBD1. CDR3 length: 14 amino acids. V lost 6 bases to trimming and J lost 4 bases; unmatched junction nucleotides: 2. CDR1 MNHEY and CDR2 SMNVEV come from the germline V gene (reference sequence). The DNA for the CDR3 is TGTGCCAGCAGCAGGGGGCTAGGGGCCAACGTCCTGACTTTC. It is translated as CASSRGLGANVLTF. Filled out from reference TRBV27 and TRBJ2-6, the complete variable domain reads EAQVTQNPRYLITVTGKKLTVTCSQNMNHEYMSWYRQDPGLGLRQIYYSMNVEVTDKGDVPEGYKVSRKEKRNFPLILESPSPNQTSLYFCASSRGLGANVLTFGAGSRLTVL.

The chain recombines TRBV5-4 with TRBJ2-7, with a tentative D call TRBD2 (5 bases). The CDR3 loop spans 14 amino acids. Trimming took 7 bases from V and 2 from J, leaving 16 bases between them. The germline gives CDR1 SGHNT, CDR2 YYREEE (reference sequence). In nucleotides, the CDR3 is TGTGCCAGCCCATCGGGGTGGGCCCCCTACGAGCAGTACGTC. This sequence encodes CASPSGWAPYEQYV.

The CDR3 protein is CASSQYPGRNTDTQYF. The DNA of the CDR3 is TGTGCCAGCAGCCAGTATCCGGGACGGAACACAGATACGCAGTATTTT. The gene calls are TRBV14 and TRBJ2-3; the D call may be TRBD1 or TRBD2 (5 bases each). The V and J ends lost 3 bases and 2 bases respectively, with 15 bases between them. CDR1 and CDR2 (germline): SGHDN, FVKESK. The CDR3 runs to 16 residues. The full variable domain, with the rest looked up from reference TRBV14 and TRBJ2-3, is EAGVTQFPSHSVIEKGQTVTLRCDPISGHDNLYWYRRVMGKEIKFLLHFVKESKQDESGMPNNRFLAERTGGTYSTLKVQPAELEDSGVYFCASSQYPGRNTDTQYFGPGTRLTVL.

The J gene is TRBJ2-6, the V gene TRBV6-5; weak D call: TRBD1 (6 bases). CDR3 length: 15 amino acids. V gave up 6 bases and J gave up 3 bases, with 12 bases separating them. Germline values: CDR1 MNHEY, CDR2 SVGAGI. The CDR3 protein is CASRAGDHGANVLTF. The CDR3 DNA sequence: TGTGCCAGCAGGGCAGGGGATCATGGGGCCAACGTCCTGACTTTC.

This chain uses TRBV5-4 with TRBJ1-2; 9 nucleotides align to TRBD1. The trim removed 4 bases at V and 0 bases at J, leaving 7 bases unmatched. Germline CDR1 is SGHNT and CDR2 is YYREEE (reference sequence). This CDR3 is built from 16 residues. Here the CDR3 reads CASSRLTGGTNYGYTF. The CDR3 nucleotides are TGTGCCAGCAGCCGGTTGACAGGGGGTACTAACTATGGCTACACCTTC.

In its sample, this clone was seen a few times. The V and J genes are TRBV7-9 and TRBJ2-2; D remains unclear. Germline loops: CDR1 SEHNR, CDR2 FQNEAQ (reference sequence). The CDR3 has 12 amino acids. The ends were cut back, 3 bases at V and 5 bases at J, with 4 bases in the middle. The CDR3 is CASSFDTGELFF. The CDR3 DNA follows: TGTGCCAGCAGCTTCGATACCGGGGAGCTGTTTTTT.

This clone was seen once. The chain has TRBV14 and TRBJ2-1; 11 nucleotides line up with TRBD2. V shed 4 bases, J shed 9 bases, and the junction held 8 bases outside the gene matches. The CDR3 is 15 amino acids. The germline V gene has CDR1 SGHDN and CDR2 FVKESK. The CDR3 DNA sequence: TGTGCCAGCAGCCCCTCTAGCGGGGGGCTGGGTGAGCAGTTCTTC. This codes for CASSPSSGGLGEQFF.

By sample fraction, this clone is medium-sized. The V gene is TRBV18, the J gene TRBJ1-2; no clear D. CDR1 KGHSH and CDR2 LQKENI come from the germline V gene. The CDR3 is 11 amino acids. V lost 2 bases, J lost 8 bases, and 6 bases lay in between. The CDR3 here is CASSPGSGYTF. The CDR3 DNA sequence: TGTGCCAGCTCACCAGGGAGCGGCTACACCTTC. Based on the CDR3 plus reference TRBV18 and TRBJ1-2, the full variable domain is NAGVMQNPRHLVRRRGQEARLRCSPMKGHSHVYWYRQLPEEGLKFMVYLQKENIIDESGMPKERFSAEFPKEGPSILRIQQVVRGDSAAYFCASSPGSGYTFGSGTRLTVV.

The chain uses TRBV19 and TRBJ2-2; 11 nucleotides align to TRBD2. With 6 bases clipped from V and 6 bases from J, the junction kept 6 bases outside the gene matches. This CDR3 is built from 15 residues. Looked up from germline, CDR1 is LNHDA and CDR2 is SQIVND (reference sequence). This chain's CDR3 is CASRMTSGDPGELFF. CDR3 in DNA: TGTGCCAGTAGGATGACTAGCGGGGACCCCGGGGAGCTGTTTTTT.

The chain couples TRBV5-1 to TRBJ2-3, with D perhaps being TRBD1 or TRBD2 (6 bases each). V was clipped by 4 bases and J by 6 bases, with 18 bases between them. Germline V CDR1 and CDR2: SGHRS, YFSETQ. This CDR3 is built from 15 residues. The CDR3 DNA reads TGCGCCAGCAGCGAAGACAGGAGTGGGGGGGATACGCAGTATTTT. Translation gives CASSEDRSGGDTQYF.

The V call is TRBV7-7, the J call TRBJ2-5; a weak D match, TRBD2 (5 bases). V gave up 0 bases and J gave up 5 bases, with 10 bases separating them. Germline CDR1 is SSHAT and CDR2 is FNYEAQ (reference sequence). The CDR3 has 14 residues. The DNA of the CDR3 is TGTGCCAGCAGCTTAGCCGGGCGGAGGGAGACCCAGTACTTC. Protein product: CASSLAGRRETQYF.

This clone was recorded once. The genes are TRBV29-1 and TRBJ1-3; the match to TRBD1 covers 7 bases. The V segment lost 7 bases and the J segment 4 bases; nucleotides outside the gene matches: 4. The CDR3 contains 12 residues. CDR1 and CDR2 from the germline V gene are SQVTM and ANQGSEA. CDR3 in amino acids: CSATGDGNTIYF. The CDR3 region has the DNA TGCAGCGCCACAGGGGACGGAAACACCATATATTTT.

The V call is TRBV5-1, the J call TRBJ2-5; TRBD2 aligns across 12 bases. V was pared by 3 bases and J by 2 bases, with 5 bases of the junction left unmatched. CDR1 SGHRS and CDR2 YFSETQ come from the germline V gene. The CDR3 extends over 16 amino acids. As DNA, the CDR3 is TGCGCCAGCAGCTCCTCGACTAGCGGGGGACAAGAGACCCAGTACTTC. Amino acids: CASSSSTSGGQETQYF.